A single sample is the source of the 19 T cell receptor beta chains below, sequenced in a study of T cell responses to AZD1222 COVID-19 vaccine. Here immunoSEQ multiplex PCR was the method, and the copy in TCRdb shows in-frame clones only, minus some. The data hold about 120,000 clones, with roughly 90% observed a single time. The sequences come from peripheral blood, collected on day 0 of AZD1222 vaccination. Receptor source: an adult in good health.

The V and J genes are TRBV6-5 and TRBJ1-3; D not resolved. Germline assignment: CDR1 MNHEY and CDR2 SVGAGI. The CDR3 sequence is 15 residues long. V lost 5 bases to trimming and J lost 0 bases, with 11 bases between them. The CDR3 loop reads CASSIDRFSGNTIYF. The CDR3 DNA reads as TGTGCCAGCAGTATCGACCGCTTCTCTGGAAACACCATATATTTT.

The chain uses TRBV11-2 and TRBJ1-2; perhaps TRBD1 as D (6 bases). V lost 4 bases, J lost 8 bases, and 26 bases lay in between. The CDR3 is 17 amino acids. CDR1 and CDR2 from the germline V gene are SGHAT and FQNNGV. CDR3 amino acids: CASSSGLMDSGGKGYTF. CDR3 DNA: TGTGCCAGCAGCTCCGGCCTTATGGACAGTGGTGGGAAGGGCTACACCTTC.

The rearrangement uses TRBV9 and TRBJ2-7; D not resolved. V dropped 4 bases and J dropped 4 bases, with 12 bases sitting between them. Germline loops: CDR1 SGDLS, CDR2 YYNGEE. The length of the CDR3 is 13 residues. CDR3 loop: CASSSNPSYEQYF. CDR3 in DNA: TGTGCCAGCAGCTCCAACCCCTCATACGAGCAGTACTTC.

The chain has TRBV12-3 or TRBV12-4 and TRBJ1-1; 7 nucleotides match TRBD1. Unmatched junction bases numbered 6, after V lost 5 bases and J lost 9 bases. This CDR3 contains 12 residues. In nucleotides, the CDR3 is TGTGCCAGCAGTCTACAGGGGAAGAAAGCTTTCTTT. Encoded protein: CASSLQGKKAFF.

The genes are TRBV7-9 and TRBJ1-1, with TRBD1 as a possible D gene (5 bases). Deletions cut 1 base from V and 0 bases from J, with 12 bases between. The CDR3 consists of 16 residues. Germline CDR1 is SEHNR and CDR2 is FQNEAQ (reference sequence). CDR3 in DNA: TGTGCCAGCAGCTTAGTGTCGGTGACAGTGAACACTGAAGCTTTCTTT. This sequence encodes CASSLVSVTVNTEAFF.

This chain connects TRBV7-2 to TRBJ1-5; TRBD1 is a possible D gene (5 bases). CDR1 is SGHTA, CDR2 FQGNSA, per germline. The CDR3 loop spans 17 amino acids. V was cut by 4 bases and J by 2 bases, with 18 bases left in between. CDR3 region: CASSSGGLGRGNQPQHF. The CDR3 bases are TGTGCCAGCAGCTCTGGAGGTCTCGGCAGGGGCAATCAGCCCCAGCATTTT.

The CDR3 sequence is CSASSGGRETQYF. In DNA, the CDR3 is TGCAGTGCTAGTTCAGGGGGGAGAGAGACCCAGTACTTC. V gene TRBV20-1 combines with J gene TRBJ2-5; perhaps TRBD1 as D (7 bases). V was shortened by 3 bases and J by 4 bases, with 12 bases between the two germline ends. CDR1 and CDR2 (germline): DFQATT, SNEGSKA (reference sequence). The CDR3 extends over 13 amino acids.

This chain links TRBV19 with TRBJ2-7, with 11 nucleotides matching TRBD2. Germline V lookup: CDR1 LNHDA, CDR2 SQIVND (reference sequence). The trim removed 5 bases at V and 6 bases at J, leaving 12 bases unmatched. CDR3 size: 16 residues. The DNA of the CDR3 is TGTGCCAGTAGTCCCAGGTTAGCGGGGGGGCCTGGCGAGCAGTACTTC. Translated, it gives CASSPRLAGGPGEQYF.

The chain recombines TRBV27 with TRBJ2-7; perhaps D is TRBD1 or TRBD2 (6 bases each). V shed 2 bases and J shed 3 bases, with 14 bases lying between them. The germline CDR1 and CDR2 sequences are MNHEY and SMNVEV (reference sequence). CDR3 length: 15 amino acids. As DNA, the CDR3 is TGTGCCAGCAGTTTAAGGAGGGGGATTGGCTACGAGCAGTACTTC. Its translation is CASSLRRGIGYEQYF.

The chain has TRBV14 and TRBJ1-2, with 8 bases lining up with TRBD1. The V and J ends lost 2 bases and 3 bases, in that order; junction bases with no gene match: 11. CDR3 length: 17 residues. Germline CDR1 SGHDN, CDR2 FVKESK. This CDR3 reads CASSQRPGQGGYYGYTF. In DNA, the CDR3 is TGTGCCAGCAGCCAACGCCCTGGACAGGGAGGATACTATGGCTACACCTTC. Combining the CDR3 with reference TRBV14 and TRBJ1-2 gives the whole variable domain EAGVTQFPSHSVIEKGQTVTLRCDPISGHDNLYWYRRVMGKEIKFLLHFVKESKQDESGMPNNRFLAERTGGTYSTLKVQPAELEDSGVYFCASSQRPGQGGYYGYTFGSGTRLTVV.

This rearrangement joins TRBV29-1 to TRBJ1-2; TRBD1 matches at 11 bases. J lost 5 bases, V lost 7 bases, and 3 bases had no gene match. This CDR3 has 12 residues. Germline V lookup: CDR1 SQVTM, CDR2 ANQGSEA. Written as DNA, the CDR3 is TGCAGCGCTGGGACAGGGGGTTATGGCTACACCTTC. This codes for CSAGTGGYGYTF.

The rearrangement links TRBV19 to TRBJ1-5, with 7 bases lining up with TRBD1. The ends lost 4 bases at V and 2 bases at J; junction bases unmatched: 8. From germline, CDR1 is LNHDA and CDR2 SQIVND (reference sequence). The CDR3 has 16 amino acids. CDR3: CASSNRPGGGNQPQHF. CDR3 nucleotides: TGTGCCAGTAGTAACCGCCCAGGGGGAGGCAATCAGCCCCAGCATTTT. Looking up the rest from reference TRBV19 and TRBJ1-5 gives the full variable domain: DGGITQSPKYLFRKEGQNVTLSCEQNLNHDAMYWYRQDPGQGLRLIYYSQIVNDFQKGDIAEGYSVSREKKESFPLTVTSAQKNPTAFYLCASSNRPGGGNQPQHFGDGTRLSIL.

The chain links TRBV5-4 to TRBJ1-4; 7 nucleotides align to TRBD1. The ends lost 4 bases at V and 5 bases at J; junction bases unmatched: 14. This CDR3 has 17 residues. Germline values: CDR1 SGHNT, CDR2 YYREEE (reference sequence). The CDR3 loop reads CASSPARSGTANEKLFF. The CDR3 DNA follows: TGTGCCAGCAGCCCAGCACGAAGCGGGACAGCAAATGAAAAACTGTTTTTT.

The chain recombines TRBV28 with TRBJ1-4; perhaps TRBD1 as D (5 bases). Germline V CDR1 and CDR2: MDHEN, SYDVKM. The CDR3 is 15 amino acids. V was pared by 3 bases and J by 8 bases, with 16 bases between. CDR3 loop: CASSFMTVGVEKLFF. CDR3 DNA sequence: TGTGCCAGCAGTTTTATGACAGTTGGCGTCGAAAAACTGTTTTTT.

V is TRBV5-5 and J is TRBJ1-1; a possible D gene is TRBD1 (5 bases). V was trimmed by 0 bases and J by 4 bases, leaving 13 bases between them. From germline, CDR1 is SGHKS and CDR2 YYEKEE (reference sequence). The CDR3 loop spans 15 amino acids. The CDR3: CASSLVPGTGTEAFF. The CDR3 DNA sequence: TGTGCCAGCAGCTTGGTGCCAGGGACGGGCACTGAAGCTTTCTTT.

V is TRBV5-1 and J is TRBJ2-1; 11 bases are a match to TRBD1. V lost 5 bases and J lost 4; bases outside the gene matches: 5. This CDR3 has 15 residues. Germline V gene lookup returns CDR1 SGHRS and CDR2 YFSETQ. CDR3 DNA sequence: TGCGCCAGCAGTTGGGGACAGGGGGTTTACAATGAGCAGTTCTTC. Amino acids: CASSWGQGVYNEQFF.

This chain connects TRBV6-2 or TRBV6-3 to TRBJ1-4, with TRBD1 matching 7 bases. Trimming removed 2 bases from V and 4 bases from J; junction bases left unmatched: 10. The germline V gene has CDR1 MNHEY and CDR2 SVGEGT. The CDR3 is 17 amino acids. CDR3 in amino acids: CASSYHSSTGHNEKLFF. The CDR3, as DNA: TGTGCCAGCAGTTACCATTCCTCGACAGGGCATAATGAAAAACTGTTTTTT.

The CDR3 spells CASSLARTPKNTGELFF. The DNA for the CDR3 is TGCGCCAGCAGCTTGGCCCGGACCCCGAAGAACACCGGGGAGCTGTTTTTT. This chain links TRBV5-1 with TRBJ2-2; D is unresolved. V was pared by 0 bases and J by 1 base, with 13 bases between. The CDR3 spans 17 residues. The germline CDR1 and CDR2 sequences are SGHRS and YFSETQ.

V is TRBV3-1 (or the pseudogene TRBV3-2) and J is TRBJ2-7; 7 nucleotides agree with TRBD1. CDR1 is LGHDT and CDR2 is YNNKEL in the germline V gene (reference sequence). The CDR3 extends over 14 amino acids. With 3 bases clipped from V and 6 bases from J, the junction kept 8 bases outside the gene matches. CDR3 in DNA: TGTGCCAGCAGCCACAGACAGGGTTGGGGCGAGCAGTACTTC. Residues: CASSHRQGWGEQYF.